This TCR beta chain comes out of a study of OX40 agonist ivuxolimab in advanced cancers. This CDR3 comprises 14 residues. V was trimmed by 5 bases and J by 3 bases, leaving 11 bases between them. Germline CDR1 and CDR2: SEHNR and FQNEAQ (reference sequence). Assay: immunoSEQ multiplex PCR; the TCRdb copy retains only in-frame clones and omits some. The sample shows 70,000 to 95,000 clones, 90% to 95% of them seen only once. This clonotype was obtained from an adult with an advanced solid tumor such as melanoma, head and neck, liver or kidney cancer. The starting material was CD4+ or CD8+ T cells sorted from blood, obtained in a trial of the OX40 agonist ivuxolimab. V gene TRBV7-9 combines with J gene TRBJ2-1; either TRBD1 or TRBD2 may supply D (5 bases each). The CDR3 loop is CASSPRDGYNEQFF. CDR3 sequence (DNA): TGTGCCAGCAGCCCCCGGGACGGCTACAATGAGCAGTTCTTC.